One sample yielded the 13 T cell receptor beta chains listed below, sequenced in a study of human T cells and chemical hapten exposure. TCRdb called the RACE reads again in MiXCR, with one record for every CDR3 protein. The table records about 350,000 distinct CDR3 sequences, around 6% of them present only once. Time point described: patch test 2, 6 weeks after DPC sensitization. Treatment of the sample: therapeutic diphenylcyclopropenone sensitization with weekly scalp DPC. Source: whole blood, taken in connection with sensitization to the hapten diphenylcyclopropenone (DPC). The source is a woman aged 18-29 years with alopecia areata. Some clones in this sample may be carry-over from other donors' samples.

This clonotype has a count of ten or more. The chain employs TRBV5-6 and TRBJ1-2; 7 bases fit TRBD1. V trimming: 0 bases; J trimming: 2 bases; junction bases outside the gene matches: 1. Per germline, CDR1 SGHDT and CDR2 YYEEEE. The CDR3 is made up of 14 amino acids. The CDR3 DNA follows: TGTGCCAGCAGCTTGGAACAGGGGAACTATGGCTACACCTTC. Amino acids: CASSLEQGNYGYTF.

This clonotype was counted only a few times. CDR3 nucleotide sequence: TGCAGTGCTAGAGGGCAGGGGGCTCTGTTCTTC. Residues: CSARGQGALFF. The rearrangement uses TRBV20-1 and TRBJ2-1; 8 positions agree with TRBD1. Germline trimming cut 1 base from V and 15 bases from J; bases unmatched to any gene: 5. The CDR3 consists of 11 residues. Germline V gene data show CDR1 as DFQATT and CDR2 as SNEGSKA (reference sequence).

The V and J genes are TRBV6-2 or TRBV6-3 and TRBJ2-7, with a tentative D call TRBD2 (6 bases). CDR1 and CDR2 (germline): MNHEY, SVGEGT. V was clipped by 6 bases and J by 3 bases, with 18 bases between them. This CDR3 has 15 residues. Here the CDR3 DNA reads TGTGCCAGCAGCTTCTCGGGAGTGGAGGACTACGAGCAGTACTTC. Residues: CASSFSGVEDYEQYF.

The chain joins TRBV12-3 or TRBV12-4 to TRBJ1-4; 10 nucleotides align to TRBD1. Trimming at V came to 6 bases and at J to 0 bases, leaving 4 bases not matched to a gene. CDR3 length equals 16 residues. The CDR3 DNA is TGTGCCAGCAGGGGACAGGGGCCGGCAACTAATGAAAAACTGTTTTTT. The encoded protein is CASRGQGPATNEKLFF.

This clonotype appeared a few times. This chain uses TRBV12-3 or TRBV12-4 with TRBJ2-1; D gene ambiguous. V was clipped by 4 bases and J by 1 base, with 5 bases between them. This CDR3 has 13 amino acids. The CDR3 spells CASSSQSYNEQFF. The DNA for the CDR3 is TGTGCCAGCAGTTCCCAGTCCTACAATGAGCAGTTCTTC.

There are a few counts of this clonotype. V is TRBV6-2 or TRBV6-3 and J is TRBJ1-5; D is uncertain. The V end lost 2 bases, the J end lost 3 bases, and 17 bases lay between the germline ends. This CDR3 region has 17 residues. Per germline, CDR1 MNHEY and CDR2 SVGEGT. The CDR3 DNA reads TGTGCCAGCAGTTACCACTCGTTAGGTAGCGACAATCAGCCCCAGCATTTT. Translation: CASSYHSLGSDNQPQHF.

The V and J genes are TRBV4-3 and TRBJ2-7; D not certain. With 0 bases removed from V and 3 bases from J, the gap between germline ends came to 12 bases. The CDR3 is made up of 15 amino acids. Germline CDR1 is LGHNA and CDR2 is YSLEER. The CDR3 is CASSQDRAAIYEQYF. The CDR3 DNA is TGCGCCAGCAGCCAAGATAGGGCGGCTATCTACGAGCAGTACTTC.

The rearrangement links TRBV11-2 to TRBJ2-3; a weak D match, TRBD2 (7 bases). This CDR3 has 16 amino acids. CDR1 SGHAT and CDR2 FQNNGV come from the germline V gene. Trimming shortened V by 4 bases and J by 2 bases, and 16 bases separated the two germline ends. The DNA for the CDR3 is TGTGCCAGCAGCTACCCCGGGGGGCGGCACACAGATACGCAGTATTTT. This gives the protein CASSYPGGRHTDTQYF.

A word on this clonotype: A much bigger clone sits one base away, suggesting this may be a read error. This sequence joins TRBV14 and TRBJ1-2; 10 bases agree with TRBD1. This CDR3 is 16 amino acids long. Looked up from germline, CDR1 is SGHDN and CDR2 is FVKESK. CDR3 bases: TGTGCCAGCAGCCCCACTGGACAGGGGGACAGCTATGGCTTCACCTTC. This codes for CASSPTGQGDSYGFTF.

Ten or more counts support this clonotype. The J gene is TRBJ2-6, the V gene TRBV4-3; D perhaps matches TRBD1 (6 bases). Trimming removed 8 bases at V and 0 bases at J, with 14 bases between. Germline V gene sequence: CDR1 LGHNA, CDR2 YSLEER. CDR3 size: 16 residues. The chain's CDR3 is CASAQGILSGANVLTF. The CDR3 DNA reads as TGCGCCAGCGCACAGGGAATCCTCTCTGGGGCCAACGTCCTGACTTTC.

The chain has TRBV4-2 and TRBJ1-6; D is uncertain. The CDR3 runs 16 residues. The V and J ends lost 3 bases and 6 bases respectively, with 15 bases between them. The germline CDR1 and CDR2 sequences are LGHNA and YNFKEQ. The CDR3 DNA sequence: TGTGCCAGCAGCCAGGTTCCGGCAGATTCTAATTCACCCCTCCACTTT. Its translation: CASSQVPADSNSPLHF.

This chain uses TRBV7-3 with TRBJ2-2, with TRBD2 as a possible D gene (5 bases). This CDR3 has 17 amino acids. Trimming left V 5 bases short and J 1 base short, with 17 bases between. Germline V gene data show CDR1 as SGHTA and CDR2 as FQGTGA. The CDR3 protein is CASSKKGVGMNTGELFF. In DNA form, the CDR3 reads TGTGCCAGCAGCAAAAAAGGTGTCGGGATGAACACCGGGGAGCTGTTTTTT.

The genes are TRBV5-1 and TRBJ2-3; 9 positions agree with TRBD1. The CDR3 loop spans 15 amino acids. Germline V gene lookup returns CDR1 SGHRS and CDR2 YFSETQ. Trimming removed 2 bases from V and 6 bases from J; junction bases left unmatched: 7. This CDR3 reads CASSLSGTGRDTQYF. The CDR3 DNA follows: TGCGCCAGCAGCTTATCCGGGACAGGGAGGGATACGCAGTATTTT. Supplemented by reference TRBV5-1 and TRBJ2-3, the full variable domain reads KAGVTQTPRYLIKTRGQQVTLSCSPISGHRSVSWYQQTPGQGLQFLFEYFSETQRNKGNFPGRFSGRQFSNSRSEMNVSTLELGDSALYLCASSLSGTGRDTQYFGPGTRLTVL.